This TCR beta chain comes out of a study of a mutant IDH1 vaccine in newly diagnosed glioma. Study-wide background: Patients received eight vaccinations in weeks 1, 3, 5, 7, 11, 15, 19, 23. Study results and limitations: Seemingly, top peripheral T cell clonotype changes bore no relation to pseudoprogression.

Trimming stripped 1 base from V and 3 bases from J, with 6 bases between. Germline V gives CDR1 MNHEY, CDR2 SVGAGI. This CDR3 contains 14 residues. TCRdb's copy holds only in-frame clones and misses some; the assay was immunoSEQ multiplex PCR. The data show about 37,000 clones, with just under 85% seen just once and roughly 22% held by the top ten. In the case of this clone: Its specificity is unknown.

Time point meaning: week 5, during vaccination. Every single dose of the vaccine, 300 ug of mutant IDH1 20-mer peptide, came with topical imiquimod. Material: PBMCs, obtained from a glioma patient whose treatment included an IDH1 peptide vaccine. The sequence was obtained from a man aged 30 to 45 with glioma. The V call is TRBV6-5, the J call TRBJ2-2, with a possible D match to TRBD2 (5 bases). The CDR3 sequence is CASSYFGDTGELFF. The DNA of the CDR3 is TGTGCCAGCAGTTACTTCGGGGACACCGGGGAGCTGTTTTTT.